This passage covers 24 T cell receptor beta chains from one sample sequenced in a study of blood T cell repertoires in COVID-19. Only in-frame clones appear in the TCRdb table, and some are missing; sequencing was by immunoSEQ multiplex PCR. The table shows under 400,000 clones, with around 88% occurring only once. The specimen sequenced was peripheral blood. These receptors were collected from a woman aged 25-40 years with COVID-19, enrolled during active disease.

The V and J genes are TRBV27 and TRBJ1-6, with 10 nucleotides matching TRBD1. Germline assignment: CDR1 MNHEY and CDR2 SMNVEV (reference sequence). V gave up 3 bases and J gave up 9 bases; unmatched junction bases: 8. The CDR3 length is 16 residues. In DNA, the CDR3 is TGTGCCAGCAGTTTCCGGACAGGGGGTTTATCTTCACCCCTCCACTTT. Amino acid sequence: CASSFRTGGLSSPLHF.

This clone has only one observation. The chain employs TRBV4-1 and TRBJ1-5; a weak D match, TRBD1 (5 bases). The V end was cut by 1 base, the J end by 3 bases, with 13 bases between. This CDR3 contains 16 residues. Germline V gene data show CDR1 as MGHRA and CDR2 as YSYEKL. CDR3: CASSQAPGEPNQPQHF. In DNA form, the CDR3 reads TGCGCCAGCAGCCAAGCCCCGGGGGAGCCCAATCAGCCCCAGCATTTT.

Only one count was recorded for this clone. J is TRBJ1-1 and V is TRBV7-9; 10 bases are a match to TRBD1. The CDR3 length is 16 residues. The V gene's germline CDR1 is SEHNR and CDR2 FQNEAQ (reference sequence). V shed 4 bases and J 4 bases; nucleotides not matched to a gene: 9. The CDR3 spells CASSSSPRTGGTEAFF. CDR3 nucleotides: TGTGCCAGCAGCTCTAGCCCCCGGACAGGGGGCACTGAAGCTTTCTTT.

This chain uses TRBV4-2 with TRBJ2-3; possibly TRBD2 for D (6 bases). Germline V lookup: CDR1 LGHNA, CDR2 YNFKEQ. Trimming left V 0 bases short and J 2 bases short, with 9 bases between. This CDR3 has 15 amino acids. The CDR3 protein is CASSQDWDFTDTQYF. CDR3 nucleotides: TGTGCCAGCAGCCAAGATTGGGACTTCACAGATACGCAGTATTTT.

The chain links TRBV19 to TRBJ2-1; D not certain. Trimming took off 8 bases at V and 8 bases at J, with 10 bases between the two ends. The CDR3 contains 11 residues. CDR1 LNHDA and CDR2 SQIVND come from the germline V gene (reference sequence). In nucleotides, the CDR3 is TGTGCCAGTCGTAAGGCGGATGAGCAGTTCTTC. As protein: CASRKADEQFF. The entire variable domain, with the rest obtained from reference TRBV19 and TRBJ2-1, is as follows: DGGITQSPKYLFRKEGQNVTLSCEQNLNHDAMYWYRQDPGQGLRLIYYSQIVNDFQKGDIAEGYSVSREKKESFPLTVTSAQKNPTAFYLCASRKADEQFFGPGTRLTVL.

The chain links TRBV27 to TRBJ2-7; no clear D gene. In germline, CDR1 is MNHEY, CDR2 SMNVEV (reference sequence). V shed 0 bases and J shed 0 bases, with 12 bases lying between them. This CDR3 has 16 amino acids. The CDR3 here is CASSLSGFPSSYEQYF. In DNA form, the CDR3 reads TGTGCCAGCAGTTTATCCGGGTTCCCTTCCTCCTACGAGCAGTACTTC.

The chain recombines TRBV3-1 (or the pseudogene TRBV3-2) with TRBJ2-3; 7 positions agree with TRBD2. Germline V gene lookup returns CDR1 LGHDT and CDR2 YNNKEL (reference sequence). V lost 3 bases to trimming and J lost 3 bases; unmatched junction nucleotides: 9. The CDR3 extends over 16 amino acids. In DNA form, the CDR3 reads TGTGCCAGCAGCCACACCCGGAGAGCGGGGACAGATACGCAGTATTTT. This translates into CASSHTRRAGTDTQYF.

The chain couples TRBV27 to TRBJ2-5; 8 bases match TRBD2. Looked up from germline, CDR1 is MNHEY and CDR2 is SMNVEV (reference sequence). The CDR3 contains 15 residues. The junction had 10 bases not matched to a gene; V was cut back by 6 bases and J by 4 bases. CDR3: CASSSPLAGGETQYF. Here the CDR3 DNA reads TGTGCCAGCAGCTCCCCCCTGGCGGGGGGAGAGACCCAGTACTTC.

CDR3 amino acids: CASSESGRAGNQPQHF. The DNA for the CDR3 is TGCGCCAGCAGTGAGTCAGGCAGGGCGGGCAATCAGCCCCAGCATTTT. This rearrangement joins TRBV10-2 to TRBJ1-5; D possibly corresponds to TRBD1 (5 bases). The germline gives CDR1 WSHSY, CDR2 SAAADI. Trimming took 0 bases from V and 2 from J, leaving 11 bases between them. There are 16 residues in the CDR3.

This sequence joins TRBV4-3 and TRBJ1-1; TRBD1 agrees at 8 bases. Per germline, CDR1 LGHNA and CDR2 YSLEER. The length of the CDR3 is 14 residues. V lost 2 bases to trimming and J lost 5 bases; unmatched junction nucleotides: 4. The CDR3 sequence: CASSQQTGATEAFF. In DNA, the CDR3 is TGCGCCAGCAGCCAACAGACAGGGGCTACTGAAGCTTTCTTT.

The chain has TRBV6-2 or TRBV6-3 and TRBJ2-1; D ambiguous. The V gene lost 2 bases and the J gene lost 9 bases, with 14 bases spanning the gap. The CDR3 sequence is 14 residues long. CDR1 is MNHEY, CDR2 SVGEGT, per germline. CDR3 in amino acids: CASSYTLGRSEQFF. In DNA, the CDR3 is TGTGCCAGCAGTTACACCCTAGGTAGAAGTGAGCAGTTCTTC.

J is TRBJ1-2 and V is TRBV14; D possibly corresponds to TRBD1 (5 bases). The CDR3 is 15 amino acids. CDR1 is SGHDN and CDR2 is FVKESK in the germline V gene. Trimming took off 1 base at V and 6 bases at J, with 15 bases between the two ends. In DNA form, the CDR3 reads TGTGCCAGCAGCCAAGGCTCAGGGAACTCAGATGGCTACACCTTC. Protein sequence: CASSQGSGNSDGYTF.

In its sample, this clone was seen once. The CDR3: CASSLVSAGVSSYNEQFF. The CDR3 bases are TGTGCCAGCAGCTTAGTGTCAGCGGGGGTTAGCTCCTACAATGAGCAGTTCTTC. The rearrangement links TRBV7-2 to TRBJ2-1; TRBD2 aligns across 8 bases. This CDR3 has 18 amino acids. Germline CDR1 SGHTA, CDR2 FQGNSA. J gave up 0 bases and V 1 base, and 8 bases lay outside the gene matches.

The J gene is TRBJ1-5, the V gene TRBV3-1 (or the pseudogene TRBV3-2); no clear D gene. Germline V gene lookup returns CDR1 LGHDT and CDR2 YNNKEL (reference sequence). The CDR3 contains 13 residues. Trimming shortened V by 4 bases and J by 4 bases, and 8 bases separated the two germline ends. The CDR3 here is CASSPPGNQPQHF. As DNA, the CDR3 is TGTGCCAGCAGCCCACCGGGGAATCAGCCCCAGCATTTT.

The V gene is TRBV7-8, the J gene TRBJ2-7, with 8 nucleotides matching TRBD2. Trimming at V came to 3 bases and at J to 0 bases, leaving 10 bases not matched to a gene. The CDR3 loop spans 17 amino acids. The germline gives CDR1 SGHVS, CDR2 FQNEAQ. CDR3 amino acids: CASSLGLRGTSSYEQYV. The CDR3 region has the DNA TGTGCCAGCAGCTTGGGGTTAAGAGGGACTAGCTCCTACGAGCAGTACGTC.

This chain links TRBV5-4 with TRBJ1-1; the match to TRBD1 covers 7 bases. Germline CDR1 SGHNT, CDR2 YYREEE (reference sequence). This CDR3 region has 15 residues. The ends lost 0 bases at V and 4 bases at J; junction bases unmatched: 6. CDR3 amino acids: CASSLGQGRGTEAFF. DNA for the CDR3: TGTGCCAGCAGCTTGGGACAGGGTCGAGGCACTGAAGCTTTCTTT.

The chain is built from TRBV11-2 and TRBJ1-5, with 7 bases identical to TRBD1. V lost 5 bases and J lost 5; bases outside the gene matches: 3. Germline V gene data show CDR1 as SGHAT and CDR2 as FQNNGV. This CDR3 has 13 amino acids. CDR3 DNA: TGTGCCAGCAGCATCGACAGGGATCAGCCCCAGCATTTT. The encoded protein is CASSIDRDQPQHF.

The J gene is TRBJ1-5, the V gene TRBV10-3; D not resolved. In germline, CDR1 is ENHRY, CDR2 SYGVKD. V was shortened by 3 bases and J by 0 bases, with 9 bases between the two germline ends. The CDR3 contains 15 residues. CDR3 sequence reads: CAISEDSRSNQPQHF. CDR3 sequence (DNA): TGTGCCATCAGTGAAGACTCCCGTAGCAATCAGCCCCAGCATTTT.

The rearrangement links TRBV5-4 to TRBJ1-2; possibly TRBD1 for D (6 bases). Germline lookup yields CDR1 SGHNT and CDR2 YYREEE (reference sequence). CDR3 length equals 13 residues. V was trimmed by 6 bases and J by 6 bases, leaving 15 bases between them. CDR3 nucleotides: TGTGCCAGCAAGCCTCCAGGGGTCCATGGCTACACCTTC. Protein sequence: CASKPPGVHGYTF.

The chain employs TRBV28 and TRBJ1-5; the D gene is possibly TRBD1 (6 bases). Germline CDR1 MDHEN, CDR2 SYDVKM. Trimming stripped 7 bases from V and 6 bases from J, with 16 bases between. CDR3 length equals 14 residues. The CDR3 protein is CASTVGAQGQPQHF. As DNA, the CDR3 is TGTGCCAGCACCGTGGGGGCTCAGGGTCAGCCCCAGCATTTT. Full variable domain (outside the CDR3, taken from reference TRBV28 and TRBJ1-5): DVKVTQSSRYLVKRTGEKVFLECVQDMDHENMFWYRQDPGLGLRLIYFSYDVKMKEKGDIPEGYSVSREKKERFSLILESASTNQTSMYLCASTVGAQGQPQHFGDGTRLSIL.

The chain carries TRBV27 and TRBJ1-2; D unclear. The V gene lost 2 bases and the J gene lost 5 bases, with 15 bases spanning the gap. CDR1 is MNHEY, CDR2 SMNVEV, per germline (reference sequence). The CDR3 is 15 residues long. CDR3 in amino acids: CASSLRGYGGYGYTF. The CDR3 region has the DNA TGTGCCAGCAGTTTACGTGGGTACGGCGGGTATGGCTACACCTTC.

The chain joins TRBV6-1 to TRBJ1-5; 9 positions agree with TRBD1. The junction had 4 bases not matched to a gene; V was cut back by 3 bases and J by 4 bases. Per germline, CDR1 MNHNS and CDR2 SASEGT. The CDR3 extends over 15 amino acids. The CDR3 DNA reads TGTGCCAGCAGTGAGAGGGACAGGGAGAATCAGCCCCAGCATTTT. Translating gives CASSERDRENQPQHF.

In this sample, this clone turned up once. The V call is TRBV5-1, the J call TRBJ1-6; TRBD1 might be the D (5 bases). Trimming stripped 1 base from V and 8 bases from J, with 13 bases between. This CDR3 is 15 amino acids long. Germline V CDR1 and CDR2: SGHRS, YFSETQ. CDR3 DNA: TGCGCCAGCAGCTTGAGGAGGGGCGGCGATTCACCCCTCCACTTT. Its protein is CASSLRRGGDSPLHF.

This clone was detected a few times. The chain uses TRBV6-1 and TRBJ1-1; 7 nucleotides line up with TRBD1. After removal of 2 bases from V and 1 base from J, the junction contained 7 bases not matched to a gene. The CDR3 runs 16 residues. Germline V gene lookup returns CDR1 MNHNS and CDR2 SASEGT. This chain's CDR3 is CASSEQTWTGNTEAFF. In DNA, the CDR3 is TGTGCCAGCAGTGAACAAACGTGGACAGGGAACACTGAAGCTTTCTTT.